The clone carrying this TCR beta chain was seen only a few times. Its antigen is undetermined. This record belongs to a study of T cell repertoires in cytomegalovirus infection. Whole-study context: In public TCR beta signatures, there were indications of both CMV infection and matching HLA type.

TCRdb independently ran MiXCR on the reads; one entry per CDR3 protein. The data show approximately 340,000 distinct CDR3 sequences, under 35% seen once. The CDR3 sequence is 15 residues long. V dropped 1 base and J dropped 6 bases, with 14 bases sitting between them. The germline V gene has CDR1 MNHNS and CDR2 SASEGT. The sequence came from a human donor in good health (CMV status not recorded). Some clones in this sample may be carry-over from other donors' samples. This chain connects TRBV6-1 to TRBJ2-3; tentative D call: TRBD1 (6 bases). The sequencing used cultured PBMCs, collected from culture after CMV antigen stimulation. The CDR3 region has the DNA TGTGCCAGCAGTGAAGACCTCAGGGGAACCGATACGCAGTATTTT. Amino acid sequence: CASSEDLRGTDTQYF.